This TCR beta chain is drawn from a study of STAT5B mutations in CD4+ large granular lymphocyte leukemia. Study results and caveats: Top patient clones used TRBV06 genes more often: 8/27 versus 2/35 in controls. Less than 30% of private leukemic clonotypes occurred rarely in other patients' non-leukemic repertoires. Without HLA matching, higher CD4+ than CD8+ T-LGLL clonality could reflect small sample size.

The CDR3 covers 13 residues. Looked up from germline, CDR1 is SGDLS and CDR2 is YYNGEE. Trimming took 4 bases from V and 1 from J, leaving 7 bases between them. Libraries were prepared by immunoSEQ multiplex PCR; TCRdb keeps only in-frame clonotypes and omits some of them. The table has roughly 48,000 clones, approximately 70% seen once. A note on this clone: The antigen is unknown.

The source of this sequence is a human donor in good health. The chain recombines TRBV9 with TRBJ2-3, with D uncertain. The sequencing input was CD4+ T cells from blood buffy coats. The CDR3 DNA follows: TGTGCCAGCAGCCCACCAGGCACAGATACGCAGTATTTT. This encodes CASSPPGTDTQYF.